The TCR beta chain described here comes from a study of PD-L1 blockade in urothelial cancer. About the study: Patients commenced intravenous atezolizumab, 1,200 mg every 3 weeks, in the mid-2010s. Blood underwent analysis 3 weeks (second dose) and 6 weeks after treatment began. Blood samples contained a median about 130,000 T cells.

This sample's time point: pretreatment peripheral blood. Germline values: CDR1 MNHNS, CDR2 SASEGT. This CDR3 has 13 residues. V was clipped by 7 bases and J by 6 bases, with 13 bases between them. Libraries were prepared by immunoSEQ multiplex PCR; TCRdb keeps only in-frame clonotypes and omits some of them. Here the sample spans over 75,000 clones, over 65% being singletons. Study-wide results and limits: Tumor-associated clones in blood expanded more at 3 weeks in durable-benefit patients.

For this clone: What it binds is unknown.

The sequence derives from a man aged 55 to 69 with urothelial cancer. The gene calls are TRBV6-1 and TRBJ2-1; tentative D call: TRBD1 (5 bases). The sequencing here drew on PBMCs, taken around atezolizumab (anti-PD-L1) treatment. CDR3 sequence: CASTWGSLNEQFF. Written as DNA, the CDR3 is TGTGCCAGCACGTGGGGCTCACTCAATGAGCAGTTCTTC.